Below are 18 T cell receptor beta chains sequenced from a single sample in a study of siplizumab effects on memory and regulatory T cells. This table comes from immunoSEQ multiplex PCR, and its TCRdb copy is limited to in-frame clones, with some not included. The table lists 55,000 to 70,000 clones, roughly 93% of them singletons. Input material: CD8+ T cells sorted from blood. The receptors were sampled from a human donor in good health.

The chain uses TRBV5-4 and TRBJ2-3; 7 bases are a match to TRBD1. Trimming removed 2 bases from V and 0 bases from J; junction bases left unmatched: 9. CDR1 SGHNT and CDR2 YYREEE come from the germline V gene (reference sequence). The CDR3 contains 17 residues. CDR3 in DNA: TGTGCCAGCAGCTTCACCTGGGACAGCGATAGCACAGATACGCAGTATTTT. Amino acid sequence: CASSFTWDSDSTDTQYF.

The gene calls are TRBV5-1 and TRBJ2-4; D is possibly TRBD1 (5 bases). CDR3 length: 18 amino acids. CDR1 is SGHRS and CDR2 is YFSETQ in the germline V gene. V lost 1 base and J lost 0, with 17 bases in between. The CDR3: CASSLFSDSRLAKNIQYF. The DNA of the CDR3 is TGCGCCAGCAGCTTGTTTTCCGACAGCAGATTAGCCAAAAACATTCAGTACTTC. Variable domain in full (rest from reference TRBV5-1 and TRBJ2-4): KAGVTQTPRYLIKTRGQQVTLSCSPISGHRSVSWYQQTPGQGLQFLFEYFSETQRNKGNFPGRFSGRQFSNSRSEMNVSTLELGDSALYLCASSLFSDSRLAKNIQYFGAGTRLSVL.

V usage is TRBV6-1 and J usage is TRBJ2-7, with D unclear. V lost 8 bases to trimming and J lost 2 bases, with 10 bases between them. The CDR3 totals 12 residues. Germline assignment: CDR1 MNHNS and CDR2 SASEGT. In nucleotides, the CDR3 is TGTGCCAGCGCGGTAATTACCTACGAGCAGTACTTC. Protein: CASAVITYEQYF.

This sequence joins TRBV4-1 and TRBJ2-1; D uncertain. Germline lookup yields CDR1 MGHRA and CDR2 YSYEKL. This CDR3 comprises 15 residues. The V and J ends lost 4 bases and 0 bases respectively, with 10 bases between them. CDR3 sequence (DNA): TGCGCCAGCAGCCCGACCCCCGGCTCCTACAATGAGCAGTTCTTC. Its protein product is CASSPTPGSYNEQFF.

The rearrangement links TRBV2 to TRBJ1-1; TRBD1 agrees at 7 bases. The CDR3 has 14 residues. V gave up 9 bases and J gave up 6 bases; unmatched junction bases: 13. Germline V gene sequence: CDR1 SNHLY, CDR2 FYNNEI. This chain's CDR3 is CASGRPGGLAEAFF. In DNA, the CDR3 is TGTGCCAGTGGCCGGCCAGGGGGATTAGCTGAAGCTTTCTTT.

The genes are TRBV15 and TRBJ2-7; no firm D call. The germline V gene encodes CDR1 LNHNV and CDR2 YYDKDF (reference sequence). There are 13 residues in the CDR3. Trimming shortened V by 4 bases and J by 3 bases, and 10 bases separated the two germline ends. CDR3 in DNA: TGTGCCACCAGCACCAGCACTGACTACGAGCAGTACTTC. Its protein product is CATSTSTDYEQYF. Supplemented by reference TRBV15 and TRBJ2-7, the full variable domain reads DAMVIQNPRYQVTQFGKPVTLSCSQTLNHNVMYWYQQKSSQAPKLLFHYYDKDFNNEADTPDNFQSRRPNTSFCFLDIRSPGLGDTAMYLCATSTSTDYEQYFGPGTRLTVT.

The chain combines TRBV30 with TRBJ1-4; D might be TRBD1 (6 bases). CDR1 is GTSNPN, CDR2 SVGIG, per germline (reference sequence). Trimming pared 2 bases from V and 8 bases from J, leaving 15 bases between. The CDR3 is 14 amino acids. CDR3 sequence (DNA): TGTGCCTGGAGTATGGGGGCCGTACGGGAAAAACTGTTTTTT. It codes for CAWSMGAVREKLFF.

The chain recombines TRBV6-5 with TRBJ2-1, with 9 bases matching TRBD2. V lost 0 bases and J lost 8; bases outside the gene matches: 8. The CDR3 covers 16 residues. Germline values: CDR1 MNHEY, CDR2 SVGAGI. The CDR3, as DNA: TGTGCCAGCAGTTACTCAGGGCTAGCGGGATTTGATGAGCAGTTCTTC. It is translated as CASSYSGLAGFDEQFF.

The rearrangement joins TRBV15 to TRBJ1-6, with 8 bases fitting TRBD1. Germline V gene data show CDR1 as LNHNV and CDR2 as YYDKDF (reference sequence). The CDR3 is 13 residues long. The ends lost 8 bases at V and 7 bases at J; junction bases unmatched: 4. CDR3 DNA: TGTGCCACCGAGGACAGGGACAATTCACCCCTCCACTTT. Protein product: CATEDRDNSPLHF.

V usage is TRBV29-1 and J usage is TRBJ1-2, with a possible D match to TRBD1 (6 bases). The ends were cut back, 5 bases at V and 6 bases at J, with 10 bases in the middle. This CDR3 has 11 amino acids. In germline, CDR1 is SQVTM, CDR2 ANQGSEA. The CDR3 sequence: CSVQQGHGYTF. CDR3 bases: TGCAGCGTTCAACAGGGCCATGGCTACACCTTC.

V is TRBV6-6 and J is TRBJ2-7; tentatively, D is TRBD2 (5 bases). Trimming stripped 2 bases from V and 0 bases from J, with 11 bases between. Germline CDR1 and CDR2: MNHNY and SVGAGI (reference sequence). The length of the CDR3 is 15 residues. CDR3 bases: TGTGCCAGCAGTTACGAGGGTCCGAGCTCCTACGAGCAGTACTTC. As protein: CASSYEGPSSYEQYF.

A word on this clone: At one end the junction does not follow the germline gene, possibly because of a read error. The chain carries TRBV7-7 and TRBJ2-7; 7 bases match TRBD1. CDR3 length: 16 amino acids. Germline loops: CDR1 SSHAT, CDR2 FNYEAQ (reference sequence). The CDR3, as DNA: TGTGCTAGCAGCTTAGCCGGACAGGAAAAAACCTACGAGCAGTACTTC. As protein: CASSLAGQEKTYEQYF.

The chain couples TRBV5-1 to TRBJ2-7; TRBD1 is a possible D gene (5 bases). Germline lookup yields CDR1 SGHRS and CDR2 YFSETQ. The CDR3 is 14 amino acids. The ends were cut back, 0 bases at V and 5 bases at J, with 12 bases in the middle. The CDR3 is CASSLEQGLHEQYF. CDR3 sequence (DNA): TGCGCCAGCAGCTTGGAGCAGGGTTTACACGAGCAGTACTTC.

The V and J genes are TRBV6-6 and TRBJ1-2; 8 nucleotides agree with TRBD1. CDR1 and CDR2 (germline): MNHNY, SVGAGI (reference sequence). The V segment lost 7 bases and the J segment 3 bases; nucleotides outside the gene matches: 4. The CDR3 is 13 amino acids. The CDR3 here is CASNPTGDYGYTF. For the CDR3, the DNA is TGTGCCAGCAATCCGACAGGGGACTATGGCTACACCTTC.

V and J are TRBV19 and TRBJ2-2; TRBD2 matches at 12 bases. This CDR3 is built from 17 residues. Germline V CDR1 and CDR2: LNHDA, SQIVND (reference sequence). The V segment lost 3 bases and the J segment 4 bases; nucleotides outside the gene matches: 6. The CDR3: CASSIGLAGWGTGELFF. CDR3 sequence (DNA): TGTGCCAGTAGTATCGGACTAGCGGGGTGGGGCACCGGGGAGCTGTTTTTT. The whole variable domain, remainder taken from reference TRBV19 and TRBJ2-2, is DGGITQSPKYLFRKEGQNVTLSCEQNLNHDAMYWYRQDPGQGLRLIYYSQIVNDFQKGDIAEGYSVSREKKESFPLTVTSAQKNPTAFYLCASSIGLAGWGTGELFFGEGSRLTVL.

The rearrangement uses TRBV10-3 and TRBJ1-1; unclear D gene. V gave up 4 bases and J gave up 1 base, with 1 base separating them. The V gene's germline CDR1 is ENHRY and CDR2 SYGVKD. The CDR3 is 11 amino acids. CDR3 protein: CAISANTEAFF. The CDR3 region has the DNA TGTGCCATCAGTGCGAACACTGAAGCTTTCTTT.

The V and J genes are TRBV11-1 and TRBJ1-2, with TRBD1 identical over 7 bases. Germline-derived CDR1 and CDR2 are SGHAT and FQDESV (reference sequence). V dropped 3 bases and J dropped 4; count of bases not matched to a gene: 11. The CDR3 runs 16 residues. Written as DNA, the CDR3 is TGTGCCAGCAGCTTGGATAGCGCGACAGGGCGCTATGGCTACACCTTC. This codes for CASSLDSATGRYGYTF. Combining the CDR3 with reference TRBV11-1 and TRBJ1-2 gives the whole variable domain EAEVAQSPRYKITEKSQAVAFWCDPISGHATLYWYRQILGQGPELLVQFQDESVVDDSQLPKDRFSAERLKGVDSTLKIQPAELGDSAMYLCASSLDSATGRYGYTFGSGTRLTVV.

About this clone itself: One junction end does not reproduce the germline sequence, and a read error may be involved. The V call is TRBV7-7, the J call TRBJ2-3; tentatively, D is TRBD2 (5 bases). The germline gives CDR1 SSHAT, CDR2 FNYEAQ (reference sequence). The CDR3 sequence is 13 residues long. CDR3 bases: TGTGCTAGCAGCTTAGGACTCACAGATACGCAGTATTTT. Protein product: CASSLGLTDTQYF.